This T cell receptor beta chain was captured in a study of T cells in Graves' hyperthyroidism and ophthalmopathy. This CDR3 has 17 amino acids. Trimming took off 1 base at V and 1 base at J, with 13 bases between the two ends. The germline V gene encodes CDR1 SGHDN and CDR2 FVKESK. Fresh 10 ml peripheral blood yielded PBMCs. Many counts were recorded for this clonotype. TCR beta CDR3 regions were amplified from RNA. A set of HTBI primers served as the primers for a first-round RT-PCR of the TCR CDR3. Each CDR3 protein gets one entry after TCRdb re-called the multiplex PCR reads with MiXCR. The sample records more than 300,000 distinct CDR3 sequences, approximately 15% being singletons.

This rearrangement joins TRBV14 to TRBJ2-2; D is unresolved. The sequence was collected from a woman aged 25 to 39 with Graves' ophthalmopathy. The sequencing input was blood. For the CDR3, the DNA is TGTGCCAGCAGCCAAGGGTGGGCGACACTGAACACCGGGGAGCTGTTTTTT. It translates to CASSQGWATLNTGELFF.